These T cell receptor beta chains were read from a single sample in a study of cytomegalovirus exposure and HLA in healthy donors. Sequencing used immunoSEQ multiplex PCR; TCRdb keeps in-frame clones, though not all of them. In the table there are 200,000 to 250,000 clones, about 80% of which are singletons. The sequencing sample was made of PBMCs. The receptors derive from a woman in her sixties or seventies in good health and CMV-seropositive. The CDR3 runs from the conserved cysteine through the conserved F or W. The order of the fields is J gene, D gene, V gene, clone size, CDR3 DNA, CDR3 protein. A D gene is named only where the DNA matches it firmly. Where a row states a size, it is once, few, many or the class of an expanded clone; other rows omit it.

J gene: TRBJ1-4; D gene: TRBD1; V gene: TRBV19; clone size: NA; CDR3 DNA: TGTGCCAGTAGTATGTACAGGGGTGAAAAACTGTTTTTT; CDR3 protein: CASSMYRGEKLFF
J gene: TRBJ1-2; D gene: NA; V gene: TRBV4-3; clone size: NA; CDR3 DNA: TGCGCCAGCAGCCAAGATGGAGGGGATAACTATGGCTACACCTTC; CDR3 protein: CASSQDGGDNYGYTF
J gene: TRBJ2-3; D gene: TRBD1; V gene: TRBV5-1; clone size: NA; CDR3 DNA: TGCGCCAGCAGCAGACAGGGTAGGCCAGATACGCAGTATTTT; CDR3 protein: CASSRQGRPDTQYF
J gene: TRBJ2-1; D gene: NA; V gene: TRBV21-1; clone size: NA; CDR3 DNA: TGTGCCAGCACCGGGAATGAGCAGTTCTTC; CDR3 protein: CASTGNEQFF
J gene: TRBJ2-1; D gene: TRBD1; V gene: TRBV30; clone size: NA; CDR3 DNA: TGTGCCTGGACCAGGGGGACCTACAATGAGCAGTTCTTC; CDR3 protein: CAWTRGTYNEQFF
J gene: TRBJ1-4; D gene: NA; V gene: TRBV30; clone size: few; CDR3 DNA: TGTGCCTGGGATCTGACAGCAGCTAATGAAAAACTGTTTTTT; CDR3 protein: CAWDLTAANEKLFF
J gene: TRBJ1-1; D gene: TRBD1; V gene: TRBV19; clone size: NA; CDR3 DNA: TGTGCCACTCAGGGGGCGCAAGGTTCTGAAGCTTTCTTT; CDR3 protein: CATQGAQGSEAFF
J gene: TRBJ2-7; D gene: NA; V gene: TRBV7-8; clone size: NA; CDR3 DNA: TGTGCCAGCAGCTTACGGTGGGCGGGGTACGAGCAGTACTTC; CDR3 protein: CASSLRWAGYEQYF
J gene: TRBJ1-1; D gene: TRBD1; V gene: TRBV18; clone size: NA; CDR3 DNA: TGTGCCGGCTCACATACAGGGGGGACAGTGAACACTGAAGCTTTCTTT; CDR3 protein: CAGSHTGGTVNTEAFF
J gene: TRBJ1-6; D gene: NA; V gene: TRBV27; clone size: NA; CDR3 DNA: TGTGCCAGCAGTTTAGGGGGGGCTAGGAATTCACCCCTCCTCTTT; CDR3 protein: CASSLGGARNSPLLF
J gene: TRBJ2-3; D gene: TRBD2; V gene: TRBV29-1; clone size: NA; CDR3 DNA: TGCAGCTTTGCGGGGGGGACAGATACGCAGTATTTT; CDR3 protein: CSFAGGTDTQYF
J gene: TRBJ1-3; D gene: NA; V gene: TRBV18; clone size: NA; CDR3 DNA: TGTGCCAGCTCACCATACAACATAGGTGGAGGCGTTTCTGGAAACACCATATATTTT; CDR3 protein: CASSPYNIGGGVSGNTIYF
J gene: TRBJ2-1; D gene: NA; V gene: TRBV5-6; clone size: once; CDR3 DNA: TGTGCCGGCAGCCTAAACGTCAATGAGCAGTTCTTC; CDR3 protein: CAGSLNVNEQFF
J gene: TRBJ1-6; D gene: TRBD1; V gene: TRBV5-1; clone size: NA; CDR3 DNA: TGCGCCAGCAGCTTGGTATCAGGGGGCAATAATTCACCCCTCCACTTT; CDR3 protein: CASSLVSGGNNSPLHF
J gene: TRBJ2-2; D gene: NA; V gene: TRBV19; clone size: NA; CDR3 DNA: TGTGCCAGTAGTAGTCAGGGGACCTACACCGGGGAGCTGTTTTTT; CDR3 protein: CASSSQGTYTGELFF
J gene: TRBJ2-2; D gene: TRBD2; V gene: TRBV5-1; clone size: once; CDR3 DNA: TGCGCCAGCAGTAATAAGGCGGGGGAGAACACCGGGGAGCTGTTTTTT; CDR3 protein: CASSNKAGENTGELFF
J gene: TRBJ2-7; D gene: NA; V gene: TRBV5-8; clone size: once; CDR3 DNA: TGTGCCAGCAGCTTATGGGGCCTCCTGAACGAGCAGTACTTC; CDR3 protein: CASSLWGLLNEQYF
J gene: TRBJ2-7; D gene: TRBD2; V gene: TRBV10-3; clone size: NA; CDR3 DNA: TGTGCCATCAGGGGACTAGCCTACGAGCAGTACTTC; CDR3 protein: CAIRGLAYEQYF
J gene: TRBJ2-3; D gene: NA; V gene: TRBV5-1; clone size: once; CDR3 DNA: TGCGCCAGCAGCTCAATACCCCAGGATACGCAGTATTTT; CDR3 protein: CASSSIPQDTQYF
J gene: TRBJ1-4; D gene: TRBD1; V gene: TRBV15; clone size: few; CDR3 DNA: TGTGCCACCAGCAGAGATTCAGGGGGCGCGGGAGAAAAACTGTTTTTT; CDR3 protein: CATSRDSGGAGEKLFF
J gene: TRBJ1-1; D gene: TRBD1; V gene: TRBV27; clone size: NA; CDR3 DNA: TGTGCCAGCAGTTCGGACAGGGGGGCGGTCACTGAAGCTTTCTTT; CDR3 protein: CASSSDRGAVTEAFF
J gene: TRBJ1-1; D gene: NA; V gene: TRBV30; clone size: NA; CDR3 DNA: TGTGCCCACGGGGTCGTAGGGAACACTGAAGCTTTCTTT; CDR3 protein: CAHGVVGNTEAFF
J gene: TRBJ2-5; D gene: TRBD1; V gene: TRBV25-1; clone size: NA; CDR3 DNA: TGTGCCAGCAGTGAGACGAGGGGGCTAACGGAGACCCAGTACTTC; CDR3 protein: CASSETRGLTETQYF
J gene: TRBJ2-3; D gene: TRBD2; V gene: TRBV15; clone size: NA; CDR3 DNA: TGTGCCACCAGCCTCCGTCGGGGGGAGGTTGCAGATACGCAGTGTTTT; CDR3 protein: CATSLRRGEVADTQCF
J gene: TRBJ1-5; D gene: NA; V gene: TRBV15; clone size: once; CDR3 DNA: TGTGCCACCAGCTCCCTCCGTAGAGGCAATCAGCCCCAGCATTTT; CDR3 protein: CATSSLRRGNQPQHF
J gene: TRBJ2-2; D gene: TRBD2; V gene: TRBV10-3; clone size: NA; CDR3 DNA: TGTGCCATCAGTGTGGGACTAGCGGGAGGGCCCGGGGAGCTGTTTTTT; CDR3 protein: CAISVGLAGGPGELFF
J gene: TRBJ2-2; D gene: TRBD1; V gene: TRBV4-2; clone size: NA; CDR3 DNA: TGTGCCAGCAGCCAAGACCTACAGGGGACCGGGGAGCTGTTTTTT; CDR3 protein: CASSQDLQGTGELFF
J gene: TRBJ2-2; D gene: NA; V gene: TRBV19; clone size: NA; CDR3 DNA: TGTGCCAGTAGCAGTGTGGGGGCCACCGGGGAGCTGTTTTTT; CDR3 protein: CASSSVGATGELFF
J gene: TRBJ1-3; D gene: NA; V gene: TRBV12-5; clone size: NA; CDR3 DNA: TGTGCTAGTGGTTCCCGGGGGGTGATCTCTGGAAACACCATATATTTT; CDR3 protein: CASGSRGVISGNTIYF
J gene: TRBJ2-2; D gene: NA; V gene: TRBV4-1; clone size: NA; CDR3 DNA: NA; CDR3 protein: CASSQDSLRAGELFF
J gene: TRBJ2-4; D gene: NA; V gene: TRBV6-1; clone size: NA; CDR3 DNA: TGTGCCAGCCTTGGGCTAGCCAAAAACATTCAGTACTTC; CDR3 protein: CASLGLAKNIQYF
J gene: TRBJ2-5; D gene: TRBD1; V gene: TRBV18; clone size: NA; CDR3 DNA: TGTGCCAGCTCACCACCGCCGGGACAGGGGGCTGTGTCCAAGTACTTC; CDR3 protein: CASSPPPGQGAVSKYF
J gene: TRBJ2-3; D gene: TRBD2; V gene: TRBV5-1; clone size: NA; CDR3 DNA: TGCGCCAGCAGCTCCGCCGGGACTAGCGGGAGAGCAGATACGCAGTATTTT; CDR3 protein: CASSSAGTSGRADTQYF
J gene: TRBJ1-1; D gene: NA; V gene: TRBV12-5; clone size: NA; CDR3 DNA: TGTGCTGGGGGGAGGACCTTCGGAGACACTGAAGCTTTCTTT; CDR3 protein: CAGGRTFGDTEAFF
J gene: TRBJ1-6; D gene: TRBD1; V gene: TRBV5-1; clone size: few; CDR3 DNA: TGCGCCAGCAGCTTGGGAACAGGGGGCGAATCCCTCCACTTT; CDR3 protein: CASSLGTGGESLHF
J gene: TRBJ1-5; D gene: NA; V gene: TRBV21-1; clone size: NA; CDR3 DNA: TGTGCCAGCAGCAAATCACATGAGGAAGTCCAGCCCCAGCATTTT; CDR3 protein: CASSKSHEEVQPQHF
J gene: TRBJ2-1; D gene: NA; V gene: TRBV19; clone size: NA; CDR3 DNA: TGTGCCAGTAGTAGAGGACAGCCAAACAATGAGCAGTTCTTC; CDR3 protein: CASSRGQPNNEQFF
J gene: TRBJ1-5; D gene: NA; V gene: TRBV5-6; clone size: NA; CDR3 DNA: TGTGCCAGCAGCTTGAGGGGCGAGCCCCAGCATTTT; CDR3 protein: CASSLRGEPQHF
J gene: TRBJ2-1; D gene: TRBD2; V gene: TRBV7-3; clone size: NA; CDR3 DNA: TGTGCCAGCAGCCTCTTGGGACTAGCGGGGGGGAATGAGCAGTTCTTC; CDR3 protein: CASSLLGLAGGNEQFF
J gene: TRBJ2-7; D gene: NA; V gene: TRBV10-2; clone size: NA; CDR3 DNA: TGCGCCAGCAGCCAATTTGTGGGGGGCTCCTACGAGCAGTACTTC; CDR3 protein: CASSQFVGGSYEQYF
J gene: TRBJ1-5; D gene: NA; V gene: TRBV5-1; clone size: once; CDR3 DNA: TGCGCCAGCAGCTTGGAGGCCAGGGGATCTAATCAGCCCCAGCATTTT; CDR3 protein: CASSLEARGSNQPQHF
J gene: TRBJ1-6; D gene: TRBD1; V gene: TRBV10-3; clone size: NA; CDR3 DNA: TGTGCCATCAGTGAGGCTACAGGGGGCAATAATTCACCCCTCCACTTT; CDR3 protein: CAISEATGGNNSPLHF
J gene: TRBJ2-5; D gene: TRBD2; V gene: TRBV15; clone size: NA; CDR3 DNA: TGTGCCACCAGCATTAGCGGGGGGGAAGAGACCCAGTACTTC; CDR3 protein: CATSISGGEETQYF
J gene: TRBJ2-3; D gene: TRBD2; V gene: TRBV6-1; clone size: NA; CDR3 DNA: TGTGCCAGCCGGGGGGGCGATACGCAGTATTTT; CDR3 protein: CASRGGDTQYF
J gene: TRBJ2-2; D gene: TRBD2; V gene: TRBV19; clone size: NA; CDR3 DNA: TGTGCCAGTAGTATAGGGGGCCTAGCGGGACCCGGGGAGCTGTTTTTT; CDR3 protein: CASSIGGLAGPGELFF
J gene: TRBJ1-6; D gene: TRBD1; V gene: TRBV19; clone size: NA; CDR3 DNA: TGTGCCAGTAGTATAGATCGGGACAGTTCACCCCTCCACTTT; CDR3 protein: CASSIDRDSSPLHF
J gene: TRBJ1-1; D gene: NA; V gene: TRBV7-9; clone size: NA; CDR3 DNA: TGTGCCAGCAGCAGTCAAGAGACATCTGAAGCTTTCTTT; CDR3 protein: CASSSQETSEAFF
J gene: TRBJ2-1; D gene: NA; V gene: TRBV12-5; clone size: NA; CDR3 DNA: TGTGCTAGTGGTTTGCTGAGTGGTGAGCAGTTCTTC; CDR3 protein: CASGLLSGEQFF
J gene: TRBJ1-2; D gene: NA; V gene: TRBV7-9; clone size: NA; CDR3 DNA: TGTGCCAGCGGCCCGACTAGGGATGGCTACACCTTC; CDR3 protein: CASGPTRDGYTF
J gene: TRBJ1-5; D gene: TRBD1; V gene: TRBV13; clone size: NA; CDR3 DNA: TGTGCCAGCAGCTTAAGGAGGGGGCATCAGCCCCAGCATTTT; CDR3 protein: CASSLRRGHQPQHF
J gene: TRBJ2-7; D gene: TRBD1; V gene: TRBV19; clone size: once; CDR3 DNA: TGTGCCAGTAGTATGTCAGGAGTCGGACAGGGGAGGCACGAGCAGTACTTC; CDR3 protein: CASSMSGVGQGRHEQYF
J gene: TRBJ2-5; D gene: NA; V gene: TRBV5-4; clone size: few; CDR3 DNA: TGTGCCAGCAGCTCTAAGACAGGTCAAGAGACCCAGTACTTC; CDR3 protein: CASSSKTGQETQYF
J gene: TRBJ1-1; D gene: NA; V gene: TRBV7-9; clone size: NA; CDR3 DNA: TGTGCCAGCAGCCTTCCACCGGGACAATACACTGAAGCTTTCTTT; CDR3 protein: CASSLPPGQYTEAFF
J gene: TRBJ1-3; D gene: TRBD1; V gene: TRBV5-4; clone size: few; CDR3 DNA: TGTGCCAGCAGCCTGGGAGGACAGGGCGGAGGAAACACCATATATTTT; CDR3 protein: CASSLGGQGGGNTIYF
J gene: TRBJ2-1; D gene: NA; V gene: TRBV11-2; clone size: few; CDR3 DNA: TGTGCCAGCAGCTTGGACAGCTCCTACAATGAGCAGTTCTTC; CDR3 protein: CASSLDSSYNEQFF
J gene: TRBJ2-2; D gene: NA; V gene: TRBV5-4; clone size: NA; CDR3 DNA: TGTGCCAGCAGCTTCTCTGGACATGACGTGAACACCGGGGAGCTGTTTTTT; CDR3 protein: CASSFSGHDVNTGELFF
J gene: TRBJ1-5; D gene: TRBD1; V gene: TRBV5-1; clone size: NA; CDR3 DNA: TGCGCCAGCAGCTTAACGACAGGGTATGATCAGCCCCAGCATTTT; CDR3 protein: CASSLTTGYDQPQHF
J gene: TRBJ1-3; D gene: TRBD1; V gene: TRBV7-9; clone size: NA; CDR3 DNA: TGTGCCAGCAGCTTGGACAGGGGGAGATTTGGAAACACCATATATTTT; CDR3 protein: CASSLDRGRFGNTIYF
J gene: TRBJ2-5; D gene: NA; V gene: TRBV11-3; clone size: NA; CDR3 DNA: TGTGCCAGCAGCTTACCCGTCGGCGGGAATCTCACGGCCCAGTACTTC; CDR3 protein: CASSLPVGGNLTAQYF
J gene: TRBJ2-5; D gene: NA; V gene: TRBV7-9; clone size: NA; CDR3 DNA: TGTGCCAGCAGCTTATCCGCAGGGGGGGAGACCCAGTACTTC; CDR3 protein: CASSLSAGGETQYF